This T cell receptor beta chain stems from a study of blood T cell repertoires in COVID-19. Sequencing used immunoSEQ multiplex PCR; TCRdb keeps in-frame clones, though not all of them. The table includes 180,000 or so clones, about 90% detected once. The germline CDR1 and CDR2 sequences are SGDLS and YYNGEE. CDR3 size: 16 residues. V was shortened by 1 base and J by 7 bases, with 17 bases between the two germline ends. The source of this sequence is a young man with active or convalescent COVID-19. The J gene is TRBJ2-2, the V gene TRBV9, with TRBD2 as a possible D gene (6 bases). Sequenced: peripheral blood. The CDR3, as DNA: TGTGCCAGCAGCGTATACGACCGGGACTTCTACGGGGAGCTGTTTTTT. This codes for CASSVYDRDFYGELFF.